The 12 T cell receptor beta chains below all came from one sample that was sequenced in a study of T cells in Graves' hyperthyroidism and ophthalmopathy. Using RNA transcripts as the source, TCR beta CDR3 regions were amplified. The study used the HTBI primer set for a first-round RT-PCR of the TCR CDR3. One entry per CDR3 protein results from TCRdb running MiXCR on the multiplex PCR reads. The sample yields approximately 150,000 distinct CDR3 sequences, 9.4% seen once. The source material was blood. The origin of the receptors is a woman aged 18-35 years with Graves' hyperthyroidism that later progressed to Graves' ophthalmopathy.

This clonotype has more than one count but fewer than ten. V and J are TRBV30 and TRBJ1-6; no clear D. V lost 0 bases and J lost 10, with 10 bases in between. This CDR3 has 13 residues. Germline V CDR1 and CDR2: GTSNPN, SVGIG (reference sequence). The CDR3 region is CAWSVGEPSPLHF. CDR3 bases: TGTGCCTGGAGTGTTGGGGAACCCTCACCCCTCCACTTT.

This clonotype was detected ten times or more. V gene TRBV20-1 combines with J gene TRBJ1-1; no firm D call. Germline lookup yields CDR1 DFQATT and CDR2 SNEGSKA (reference sequence). The CDR3 runs to 16 residues. V was cut by 6 bases and J by 4 bases, with 24 bases left in between. In DNA, the CDR3 is TGCAGTGCCCTTCGTGCACAGCCGCTCGAGGGCACTGAAGCTTTCTTT. Its protein product is CSALRAQPLEGTEAFF.

There are many counts of this clonotype. The gene calls are TRBV3-1 and TRBJ1-3; the match to TRBD1 covers 8 bases. The V segment lost 2 bases and the J segment 10 bases; nucleotides outside the gene matches: 10. The CDR3 length is 15 residues. Germline CDR1 LGHDT, CDR2 YNNKEL (reference sequence). CDR3 in amino acids: CASSQPRQGLKTIYF. CDR3 coding DNA: TGTGCCAGCAGCCAACCTCGACAGGGGCTGAAGACCATATATTTT.

This clonotype was picked up many times. The chain combines TRBV20-1 with TRBJ1-3; D gene unclear. The V gene lost 5 bases and the J gene lost 0 bases, with 8 bases spanning the gap. Germline CDR1 reads DFQATT; CDR2 reads SNEGSKA (reference sequence). CDR3 length: 13 amino acids. The CDR3 region has the DNA TGCAGTGCTTTGGCCGACTCTGGAAACACCATATATTTT. Protein sequence: CSALADSGNTIYF.

This clonotype was found many times. This sequence joins TRBV6-1 and TRBJ1-2, with 7 bases fitting TRBD1. Germline V gives CDR1 MNHNS, CDR2 SASEGT. The V segment lost 10 bases and the J segment 8 bases; nucleotides outside the gene matches: 16. The CDR3 has 14 residues. The CDR3 protein is CATVTGSLPRGYTF. The CDR3 DNA is TGTGCCACCGTGACAGGGAGCCTCCCTCGGGGCTACACCTTC.

This clonotype occurred many times. The chain couples TRBV29-1 to TRBJ1-1, with 8 bases matching TRBD1. The germline gives CDR1 SQVTM, CDR2 ANQGSEA. The CDR3 contains 13 residues. V gave up 7 bases and J gave up 1 base; unmatched junction bases: 5. The CDR3 spells CSGGQGENTEAFF. In nucleotides, the CDR3 is TGCAGCGGAGGACAGGGAGAGAACACTGAAGCTTTCTTT.

This clonotype has a count of ten or more. The V and J genes are TRBV6-1 and TRBJ1-2; 10 bases match TRBD1. The V segment lost 5 bases and the J segment 4 bases; nucleotides outside the gene matches: 4. The length of the CDR3 is 14 residues. Germline V gene lookup returns CDR1 MNHNS and CDR2 SASEGT. The CDR3 sequence: CASSPWTGGYGYTF. CDR3 DNA sequence: TGTGCCAGCAGTCCATGGACAGGGGGCTATGGCTACACCTTC.

This clonotype has a handful of counts. The junction and the germline gene differ at one end; a read error may be behind it. The rearrangement uses TRBV30 and TRBJ1-1, with D maybe TRBD1 (5 bases). This CDR3 has 13 residues. CDR1 is GTSNPN, CDR2 SVGIG, per germline (reference sequence). CDR3 protein: CAWTPGLRAETFF. CDR3 DNA: TGTGCCTGGACCCCGGGACTCAGGGCTGAAACTTTCTTT.

This clonotype showed up many times. The chain joins TRBV28 to TRBJ1-3; D is unresolved. Germline CDR1 MDHEN, CDR2 SYDVKM. Trimming removed 3 bases from V and 4 bases from J, with 13 bases in between. The CDR3 sequence is 15 residues long. DNA for the CDR3: TGTGCCAGCAGTTTTAGAATAGCTCGGGGAAACACCATATATTTT. Its protein product is CASSFRIARGNTIYF.

The sample holds many counts of this clonotype. The V call is TRBV24-1, the J call TRBJ2-1, with a tentative D call TRBD1 (6 bases). Germline V gene lookup returns CDR1 KGHDR and CDR2 SFDVKD. This CDR3 contains 14 residues. V was cut by 7 bases and J by 1 base, with 10 bases left in between. DNA for the CDR3: TGTGCCACCAGCAGGGGAATATCCTACAATGAGCAGTTCTTC. It translates to CATSRGISYNEQFF.

This clonotype came up a few times. The chain uses TRBV19 and TRBJ1-2; D is uncertain. The CDR3 runs to 14 residues. Germline CDR1 reads LNHDA; CDR2 reads SQIVND (reference sequence). Between the trimmed V and J ends, which lost 9 bases and 8 bases, there was a span of 22 bases. CDR3 region: CASLSPQYWGGYTF. The CDR3, as DNA: TGTGCCAGCCTATCCCCTCAATACTGGGGAGGCTACACCTTC.

This clonotype was recorded many times. The rearrangement links TRBV2 to TRBJ2-5, with 8 positions matching TRBD1. This CDR3 is built from 14 residues. Germline values: CDR1 SNHLY, CDR2 FYNNEI. V gave up 8 bases and J gave up 2 bases; unmatched junction bases: 7. CDR3 nucleotide sequence: TGTGCCAGCTACCGGGACAGGTTACAAGAGACCCAGTACTTC. Its translation: CASYRDRLQETQYF.